This TCR beta chain was sequenced in a study of neurological immune-mediated disorders. Study-wide points: Healthy controls had more TCR clonal expansion than multiple sclerosis, which showed the least, whereas HTLV-1-associated myelopathy showed the most. Phylogenetic grouping assigned the repertoires of 18 of 34 multiple sclerosis patients to one related-CDR3 cluster, which constitutes a possible signature.

This clonotype was seen at least ten times. Its target is not known. With 10-nucleotide random UMIs included, cDNA was synthesized by 5'RACE. TCRdb ran MiXCR on the 5' RACE reads and lists one entry per CDR3 protein. The table includes about 66,000 distinct CDR3 sequences, approximately 4.1% detected once. The CDR3 is 13 residues long. Germline V gene lookup returns CDR1 LGHDT and CDR2 YNNKEL (reference sequence). The V gene lost 2 bases and the J gene lost 4 bases, with 8 bases spanning the gap. This receptor was obtained from a young man with multiple sclerosis. The sequenced material came from PBMCs. The V gene is TRBV3-1, the J gene TRBJ1-1, with D hard to call. The CDR3 spells CASSQNGITEAFF. CDR3 coding DNA: TGTGCCAGCAGCCAAAATGGCATCACTGAAGCTTTCTTT.